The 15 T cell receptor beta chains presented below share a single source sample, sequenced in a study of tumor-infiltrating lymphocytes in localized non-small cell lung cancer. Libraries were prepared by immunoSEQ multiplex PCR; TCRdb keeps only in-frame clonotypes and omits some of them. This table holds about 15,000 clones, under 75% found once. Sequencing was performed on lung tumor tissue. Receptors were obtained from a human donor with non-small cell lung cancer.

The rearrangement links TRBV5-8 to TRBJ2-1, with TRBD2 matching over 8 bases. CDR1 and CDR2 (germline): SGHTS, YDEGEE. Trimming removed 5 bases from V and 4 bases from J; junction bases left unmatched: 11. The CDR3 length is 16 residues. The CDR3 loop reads CASRGISGSSYNEQFF. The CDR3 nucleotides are TGTGCCAGCAGGGGGATCAGCGGGAGTTCTTACAATGAGCAGTTCTTC.

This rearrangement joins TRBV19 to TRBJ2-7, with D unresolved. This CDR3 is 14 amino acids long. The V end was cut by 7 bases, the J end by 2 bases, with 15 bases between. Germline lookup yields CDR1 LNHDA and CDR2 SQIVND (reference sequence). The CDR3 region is CASKRRPQAYEQYF. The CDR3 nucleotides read TGTGCCAGTAAACGGCGGCCGCAGGCCTACGAGCAGTACTTC.

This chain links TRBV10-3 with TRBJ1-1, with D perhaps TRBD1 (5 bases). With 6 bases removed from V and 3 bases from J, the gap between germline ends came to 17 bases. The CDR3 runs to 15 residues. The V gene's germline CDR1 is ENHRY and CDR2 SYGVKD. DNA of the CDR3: TGTGCCATCAGGAGGCCCGCAGGAGGGGACACTGAAGCTTTCTTT. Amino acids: CAIRRPAGGDTEAFF.

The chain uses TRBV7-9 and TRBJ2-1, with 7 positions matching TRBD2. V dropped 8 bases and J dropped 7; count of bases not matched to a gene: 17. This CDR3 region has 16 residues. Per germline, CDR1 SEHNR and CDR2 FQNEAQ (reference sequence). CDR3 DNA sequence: TGTGCCAGCCTCCCGGGCAGGACTAGTGGGGAGAATGAGCAGTTCTTC. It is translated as CASLPGRTSGENEQFF.

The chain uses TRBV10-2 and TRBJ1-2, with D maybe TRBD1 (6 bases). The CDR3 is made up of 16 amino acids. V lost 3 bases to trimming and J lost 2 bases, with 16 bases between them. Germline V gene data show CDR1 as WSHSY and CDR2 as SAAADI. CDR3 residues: CASSDRPVGGNYGYTF. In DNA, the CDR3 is TGCGCCAGCAGTGATAGGCCGGTAGGGGGGAACTATGGCTACACCTTC.

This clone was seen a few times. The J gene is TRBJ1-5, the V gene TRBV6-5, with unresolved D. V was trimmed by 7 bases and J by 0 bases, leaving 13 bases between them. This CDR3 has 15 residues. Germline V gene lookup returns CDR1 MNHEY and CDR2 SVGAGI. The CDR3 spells CASIPVGSSNQPQHF. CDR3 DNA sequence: TGTGCCAGCATTCCCGTGGGGAGTAGCAATCAGCCCCAGCATTTT.

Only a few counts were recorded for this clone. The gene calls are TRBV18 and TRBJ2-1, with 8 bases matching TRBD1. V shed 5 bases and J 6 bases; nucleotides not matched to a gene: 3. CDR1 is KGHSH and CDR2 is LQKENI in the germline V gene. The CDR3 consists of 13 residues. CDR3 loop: CASSATGGNEQFF. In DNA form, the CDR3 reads TGTGCCAGCTCAGCTACAGGGGGCAATGAGCAGTTCTTC.

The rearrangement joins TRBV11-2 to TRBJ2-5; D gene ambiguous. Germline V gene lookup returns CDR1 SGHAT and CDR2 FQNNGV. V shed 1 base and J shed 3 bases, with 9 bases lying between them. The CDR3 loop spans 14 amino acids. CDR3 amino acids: CASSLGSAEETQYF. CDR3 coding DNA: TGTGCCAGCAGCTTAGGTTCGGCAGAAGAGACCCAGTACTTC.

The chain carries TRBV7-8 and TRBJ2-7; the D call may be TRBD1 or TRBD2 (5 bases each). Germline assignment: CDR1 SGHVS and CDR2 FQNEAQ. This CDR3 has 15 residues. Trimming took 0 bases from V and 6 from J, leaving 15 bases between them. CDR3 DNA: TGTGCCAGCAGCTTAGCGGGGACCTCCCGCTCCGAGCAGTACTTC. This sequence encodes CASSLAGTSRSEQYF.

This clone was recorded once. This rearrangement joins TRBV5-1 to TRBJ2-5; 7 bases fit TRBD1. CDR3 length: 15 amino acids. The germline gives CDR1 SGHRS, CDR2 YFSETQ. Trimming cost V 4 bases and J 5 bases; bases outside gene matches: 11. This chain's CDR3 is CASSVGTEFRETQYF. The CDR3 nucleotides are TGCGCCAGCAGCGTCGGGACAGAATTCCGGGAGACCCAGTACTTC. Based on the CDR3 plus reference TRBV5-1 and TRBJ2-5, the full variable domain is KAGVTQTPRYLIKTRGQQVTLSCSPISGHRSVSWYQQTPGQGLQFLFEYFSETQRNKGNFPGRFSGRQFSNSRSEMNVSTLELGDSALYLCASSVGTEFRETQYFGPGTRLLVL.

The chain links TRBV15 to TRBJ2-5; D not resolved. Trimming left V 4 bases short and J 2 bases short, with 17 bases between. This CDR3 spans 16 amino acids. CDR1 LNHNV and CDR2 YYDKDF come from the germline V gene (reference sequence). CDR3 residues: CATSTEIVGRQETQYF. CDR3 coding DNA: TGTGCCACCAGCACGGAGATTGTCGGGCGGCAAGAGACCCAGTACTTC.

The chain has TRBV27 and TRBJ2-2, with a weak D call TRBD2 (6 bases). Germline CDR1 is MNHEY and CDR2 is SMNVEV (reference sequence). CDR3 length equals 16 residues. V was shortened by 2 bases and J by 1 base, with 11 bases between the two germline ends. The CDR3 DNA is TGTGCCAGCAGTTTAATCGGGAGCTTGAACACCGGGGAGCTGTTTTTT. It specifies CASSLIGSLNTGELFF.

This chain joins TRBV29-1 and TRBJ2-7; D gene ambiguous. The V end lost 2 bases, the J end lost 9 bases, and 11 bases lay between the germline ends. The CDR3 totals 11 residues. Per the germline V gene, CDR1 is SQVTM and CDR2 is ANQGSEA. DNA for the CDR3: TGCAGCGTTGAACGAGGAAATCGGCAGTACTTC. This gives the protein CSVERGNRQYF.

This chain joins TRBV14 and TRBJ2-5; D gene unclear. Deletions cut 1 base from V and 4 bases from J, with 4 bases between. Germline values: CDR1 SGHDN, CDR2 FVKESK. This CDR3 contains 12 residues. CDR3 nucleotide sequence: TGTGCCAGCAGCCAAGTAGTAGAGACCCAGTACTTC. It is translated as CASSQVVETQYF.

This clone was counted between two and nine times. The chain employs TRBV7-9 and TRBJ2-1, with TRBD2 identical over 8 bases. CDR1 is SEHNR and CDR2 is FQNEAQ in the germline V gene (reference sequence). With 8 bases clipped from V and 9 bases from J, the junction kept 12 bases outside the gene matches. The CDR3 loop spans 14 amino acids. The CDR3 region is CASRKPERESEQFF. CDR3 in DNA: TGTGCCAGCCGAAAGCCTGAGCGGGAGAGTGAGCAGTTCTTC.